The 10 T cell receptor beta chains listed next were all sequenced from one sample in a study of cytomegalovirus exposure and HLA in healthy donors. The PCR employed 60 Vbeta primers together with 13 Jbeta primers. Profiling relied on immunoSEQ multiplex PCR, and the TCRdb table lists in-frame clones only, not all of them. The sample records around 100,000 clones, about 80% being singletons. The sequencing input was PBMCs. The receptors stem from a female donor in good health and CMV-seropositive.

The chain couples TRBV7-6 to TRBJ2-3; TRBD2 aligns across 15 bases. The CDR3 extends over 16 amino acids. V was clipped by 4 bases and J by 3 bases; unmatched bases: 2. Germline CDR1 and CDR2: SGHVS and FNYEAQ. CDR3 sequence: CASSSGLAGGTDTQYF. CDR3 DNA: TGTGCCAGCAGCTCGGGACTAGCGGGGGGTACAGATACGCAGTATTTT.

The chain employs TRBV19 and TRBJ2-2; perhaps TRBD1 as D (6 bases). Per the germline V gene, CDR1 is LNHDA and CDR2 is SQIVND (reference sequence). The CDR3 consists of 14 residues. V lost 9 bases, J lost 4 bases, and 15 bases lay in between. The CDR3 here is CASKTGWGTGELFF. The CDR3 nucleotides are TGTGCCAGCAAAACAGGGTGGGGCACCGGGGAGCTGTTTTTT.

The chain combines TRBV5-6 with TRBJ2-3; TRBD2 might be the D (6 bases). This CDR3 is 14 amino acids long. CDR1 and CDR2 (germline): SGHDT, YYEEEE. Trimming took 6 bases from V and 9 from J, leaving 20 bases between them. The CDR3: CASTQDRGAGTQYF. CDR3 DNA: TGTGCCAGCACCCAGGATAGGGGAGCGGGCACGCAGTATTTT.

V usage is TRBV6-6 and J usage is TRBJ2-5, with 8 bases that match TRBD1. This CDR3 has 13 amino acids. V was clipped by 6 bases and J by 4 bases; unmatched bases: 4. Germline V gene data show CDR1 as MNHNY and CDR2 as SVGAGI (reference sequence). CDR3 residues: CASRQGVLETQYF. DNA of the CDR3: TGTGCCAGCAGACAGGGGGTATTAGAGACCCAGTACTTC.

This clone occurred a few times. This chain uses TRBV5-6 with TRBJ1-2; D perhaps matches TRBD1 (6 bases). Trimming cost V 0 bases and J 9 bases, with 15 bases left between them. CDR3 length: 14 amino acids. The V gene's germline CDR1 is SGHDT and CDR2 YYEEEE. Here the CDR3 reads CASSLAPRGARYTF. The CDR3 DNA reads as TGTGCCAGCAGCTTGGCCCCCAGGGGCGCGCGCTACACCTTC.

This clone was seen a few times. The chain recombines TRBV12-5 with TRBJ2-7; 9 bases are shared with TRBD1. Germline-derived CDR1 and CDR2 are LGHNT and FRNRAP. The CDR3 extends over 13 amino acids. V trimming: 3 bases; J trimming: 6 bases; junction bases outside the gene matches: 3. As DNA, the CDR3 is TGTGCTAGTGGTTTCGGGACAGGGTTCGAGCAGTACTTC. Its translation: CASGFGTGFEQYF.

Concerning this clone: One junction end does not reproduce the germline sequence, and a read error may be involved. The chain carries TRBV27 and TRBJ1-2; 9 positions agree with TRBD1. The CDR3 is made up of 14 amino acids. CDR1 and CDR2 from the germline V gene are MNHEY and SMNVEV (reference sequence). The CDR3 DNA is TGTGCCAGCAGATCGACAGGGGGGGGCTATGACTACACCTTC. Translated: CASRSTGGGYDYTF.

The chain has TRBV11-2 and TRBJ2-5, with 9 bases matching TRBD1. CDR3 length equals 15 residues. In germline, CDR1 is SGHAT, CDR2 FQNNGV. V was clipped by 5 bases and J by 1 base; unmatched bases: 5. The CDR3 bases are TGTGCCAGCAGCCCCGGGACAGGGACCCAAGAGACCCAGTACTTC. This codes for CASSPGTGTQETQYF.

V is TRBV28 and J is TRBJ1-2; TRBD1 agrees at 7 bases. CDR3 length: 13 amino acids. Germline CDR1 MDHEN, CDR2 SYDVKM. V shed 3 bases, J shed 5 bases, and the junction held 3 bases outside the gene matches. CDR3 sequence reads: CASSLGQSYGYTF. The CDR3 nucleotides read TGTGCCAGCAGTTTGGGACAGTCTTATGGCTACACCTTC.

Of note for this clone: Germline and junction disagree at one end, which may indicate a read error. The chain combines TRBV7-9 with TRBJ1-5; D unclear. There are 12 residues in the CDR3. The germline gives CDR1 SEHNR, CDR2 FQNEAQ (reference sequence). In nucleotides, the CDR3 is TGTTCCAGCAGCACCCCGGGAAGGCCCCAGCATTTT. Encoded protein: CSSSTPGRPQHF.